Listed here are 8 T cell receptor beta chains from one sample, sequenced in a study of identifying expanded T cells in peripheral blood. Measured with immunoSEQ multiplex PCR; TCRdb has only the in-frame clones, and not every one. The sample includes tens of thousands of clones, around 88% of them seen just once. Sequenced: blood. These receptors all come from a person between 18 and 69 years old in good health.

J is TRBJ1-1 and V is TRBV21-1; the table's D call, TRBD1, has no DNA check behind it. TRBV21-1 has pseudogene status. CDR3 length equals 15 residues. The CDR3 reads CASRPTGTLNTEAFF. In nucleotides, the CDR3 is TGTGCCAGCAGGCCGACAGGGACTTTGAACACTGAAGCTTTCTTT.

The genes are TRBV25-1 and TRBJ2-5; D could derive from TRBD1 or TRBD2 (6 bases each). Trimming took 6 bases from V and 5 from J, leaving 10 bases between them. Germline V CDR1 and CDR2: MGHDK, SYGVNS. The CDR3 spans 12 residues. CDR3 sequence reads: CASSRGLETQYF. Written as DNA, the CDR3 is TGTGCCAGCAGCCGGGGGCTGGAGACCCAGTACTTC.

This clone was found a few times. The V and J genes are TRBV30 and TRBJ2-3, with 8 bases aligning to TRBD2. The CDR3 runs to 14 residues. Germline V lookup: CDR1 GTSNPN, CDR2 SVGIG (reference sequence). V lost 3 bases to trimming and J lost 2 bases; unmatched junction nucleotides: 4. DNA for the CDR3: TGTGCCTGGAGAACGGGAGGGAACACAGATACGCAGTATTTT. Its protein is CAWRTGGNTDTQYF.

This clone occurred once. This chain connects TRBV27 to TRBJ2-1, with a tentative D call TRBD2 (6 bases). This CDR3 has 16 amino acids. V was pared by 4 bases and J by 3 bases, with 16 bases between. CDR1 and CDR2 from the germline V gene are MNHEY and SMNVEV (reference sequence). The CDR3 loop reads CASSSFLAINYNEQFF. For the CDR3, the DNA is TGTGCCAGCAGTTCCTTCCTAGCGATAAACTACAATGAGCAGTTCTTC.

The chain's CDR3 is CASSRQGLVWEQFF. In DNA, the CDR3 is TGTGCCAGCAGCCGCCAGGGTTTAGTCTGGGAGCAGTTCTTC. V and J are TRBV11-2 and TRBJ2-1; a weak D match, TRBD1 (5 bases). The CDR3 loop spans 14 amino acids. CDR1 is SGHAT, CDR2 FQNNGV, per germline. V lost 5 bases and J 10 bases, leaving 18 bases between the germline ends.

The rearrangement links TRBV7-2 to TRBJ2-1, with TRBD2 matching over 12 bases. Germline V gives CDR1 SGHTA, CDR2 FQGNSA. The CDR3 has 16 residues. V gave up 1 base and J gave up 10 bases; unmatched junction bases: 8. CDR3 region: CASSLVGTSGRNEQFF. The CDR3, as DNA: TGTGCCAGCAGCTTAGTCGGGACTAGCGGGCGAAACGAGCAGTTCTTC.

The gene calls are TRBV10-1 and TRBJ2-5, with a weak D call TRBD1 (5 bases). Trimming shortened V by 2 bases and J by 7 bases, and 11 bases separated the two germline ends. Germline CDR1 reads WNHNN; CDR2 reads SYGVQD (reference sequence). The CDR3 has 13 amino acids. CDR3: CASSELPQGTQYF. CDR3 in DNA: TGCGCCAGCAGTGAGCTACCTCAGGGGACCCAGTACTTC.

The genes are TRBV2 and TRBJ2-3; D is unclear. This CDR3 region has 16 residues. Germline lookup yields CDR1 SNHLY and CDR2 FYNNEI. Deletions cut 5 bases from V and 0 bases from J, with 15 bases between. The CDR3 region has the DNA TGTGCCAGCAGTCAATTCCAAACGGACAGCACAGATACGCAGTATTTT. Encoded protein: CASSQFQTDSTDTQYF.